Listed below are T cell receptor beta chains from one sample, sequenced in a study of T cells in Graves' hyperthyroidism and ophthalmopathy. TCRdb passed the multiplex PCR reads through MiXCR, listing each CDR3 protein once. Of under 200,000 distinct CDR3 sequences listed, about 9.4% are singletons. The source material was blood. The origin of the receptors is a woman aged 18-29 years with Graves' hyperthyroidism that later progressed to Graves' ophthalmopathy. CDR3s include the opening cysteine and the closing phenylalanine or tryptophan. A D gene is named only where the DNA matches it firmly. Not all rows give a size; the values are once, few, many and, for expanded clones, a class.

D | J | size | V | CDR3 | DNA
. | TRBJ1-2 | many | TRBV30 | CAWSVQTNYGYTF | TGTGCCTGGAGTGTACAGACTAACTATGGCTACACCTTC
TRBD1 | TRBJ1-5 | many | TRBV19 | CASSMGTGDSNQPQHF | TGTGCCAGTAGTATGGGAACAGGGGACAGCAATCAGCCCCAGCATTTT
TRBD1 | TRBJ2-7 | . | TRBV6-1 | CASSKGRGPSYEQYF | TGTGCCAGCAGTAAAGGCAGGGGGCCTTCCTACGAGCAGTACTTC
. | TRBJ2-7 | many | TRBV20-1 | CSAARVIEQYF | TGCAGTGCCGCGAGGGTTATCGAGCAGTACTTC
. | TRBJ2-4 | many | TRBV11-2 | CASRKLQGPKNIQYF | TGTGCCAGCAGAAAACTTCAGGGCCCCAAAAACATTCAGTACTTC
. | TRBJ2-3 | . | TRBV11-2 | CASSLVAAPGMGGTQYF | TGTGCCAGCAGCTTAGTAGCGGCGCCCGGCATGGGGGGTACGCAGTATTTT
. | TRBJ2-2 | many | TRBV7-3 | CASSFKDSIGTGELFF | TGTGCCAGCAGCTTCAAGGACAGTATCGGCACCGGGGAGCTGTTTTTT
. | TRBJ1-2 | . | TRBV4-1 | CASSQDGGGTYGYTF | TGCGCCAGCAGCCAAGATGGGGGCGGCACCTATGGCTACACCTTC
. | TRBJ2-7 | many | TRBV28 | CASREGAGGFSEQYF | TGTGCCAGCAGAGAGGGAGCTGGGGGCTTTTCCGAGCAGTACTTC
. | TRBJ1-1 | . | TRBV20-1 | CSARLRGTEAFF | TGCAGTGCTAGGCTCAGGGGTACTGAAGCTTTCTTT
. | TRBJ1-5 | many | TRBV6-1 | CASSEATVSYQPQHF | TGTGCCAGCAGTGAAGCAACGGTATCTTATCAGCCCCAGCATTTT
. | TRBJ2-5 | many | TRBV19 | CASSIRTQGSETQYF | TGTGCCAGTAGTATCCGCACACAGGGATCGGAGACCCAGTACTTC
TRBD2 | TRBJ2-3 | many | TRBV30 | CAWIGWGLASDTQYF | TGTGCCTGGATAGGGTGGGGACTAGCATCAGATACGCAGTATTTT
. | TRBJ1-1 | . | TRBV19 | CASDRNTEAFF | TGTGCCAGCGACCGTAACACTGAAGCTTTCTTT
TRBD2 | TRBJ2-7 | many | TRBV4-2 | CASSQDRGLAGEEYF | TGTGCCAGCAGCCAAGATAGGGGACTAGCGGGAGAGGAGTACTTC
. | TRBJ1-1 | many | TRBV11-1 | CASDWGGVNTEAFF | TGTGCCAGCGATTGGGGAGGCGTTAACACTGAAGCTTTCTTT
. | TRBJ1-1 | many | TRBV7-8 | CASGGPAEAFF | TGTGCCAGCGGGGGTCCGGCAGAAGCTTTCTTT
. | TRBJ1-1 | many | TRBV30 | CAWNAQGNTEAFF | TGTGCCTGGAACGCTCAGGGCAACACTGAAGCTTTCTTT
. | TRBJ1-4 | many | TRBV7-8 | CASRTVSGTNEKLFF | TGTGCCAGCAGGACCGTGTCAGGAACAAATGAAAAACTGTTTTTT
. | TRBJ1-1 | many | TRBV25-1 | CASSESPGVTFF | TGTGCCAGCAGTGAATCGCCGGGCGTAACTTTCTTT
. | TRBJ2-1 | few | TRBV19 | CASSVPGSEQFF | TGTGCCAGTAGCGTTCCGGGCTCTGAGCAGTTCTTC
. | TRBJ2-7 | many | TRBV11-2 | CASSQFSVLQLSYEQYF | TGTGCCAGCAGCCAATTTAGCGTCCTTCAACTTTCCTACGAGCAGTACTTC
. | TRBJ1-5 | . | TRBV4-2 | CASSQDIRQPQHF | TGTGCCAGCAGCCAAGATATACGGCAGCCCCAGCATTTT
. | TRBJ2-2 | many | TRBV11-2 | CASSLVDRNTGELFF | TGTGCCAGCAGCTTGGTGGACCGGAACACCGGGGAGCTGTTTTTT
TRBD1 | TRBJ1-2 | . | TRBV10-3 | CATGTGDYGYTF | TGTGCCACGGGCACAGGGGACTATGGCTACACCTTC
TRBD1 | TRBJ1-5 | many | TRBV20-1 | CSAREMTISGTGEILQPQHF | TGCAGTGCTAGAGAGATGACAATATCCGGGACAGGGGAGATTCTTCAGCCCCAGCATTTT
. | TRBJ1-3 | many | TRBV20-1 | CSARASHSLLAIYF | TGCAGTGCTAGAGCGTCACATTCCCTTCTCGCCATATATTTT
. | TRBJ1-5 | many | TRBV28 | CASSFRGGRAQPQHF | TGTGCCAGCAGTTTCCGCGGGGGCCGAGCGCAGCCCCAGCATTTT
TRBD1 | TRBJ1-1 | many | TRBV11-3 | CASSLGTGDAFF | TGTGCCAGCAGCTTAGGGACAGGGGACGCTTTCTTT
. | TRBJ2-2 | many | TRBV11-2 | CASSPIKSSPRAPNTGELFF | TGTGCCAGCAGCCCAATAAAATCCAGTCCTAGGGCCCCAAACACCGGGGAGCTGTTTTTT
. | TRBJ1-5 | many | TRBV5-8 | CASGLGQSSNQPQHF | TGTGCCAGCGGACTTGGACAGTCTAGCAATCAGCCCCAGCATTTT
. | TRBJ1-2 | many | TRBV5-1 | CASSLSLEAAGTF | TGCGCCAGCAGCTTGTCTCTGGAGGCGGCGGGGACCTTC
TRBD1 | TRBJ1-1 | many | TRBV10-3 | CAIRGGGEIGPEAFF | TGTGCCATCCGTGGAGGGGGCGAAATAGGTCCTGAAGCTTTCTTT
TRBD1 | TRBJ2-1 | . | TRBV7-2 | CASSRDRGVYNEQFF | TGTGCCAGCAGTCGGGACAGGGGGGTCTACAATGAGCAGTTCTTC